This TCR beta chain was identified in a study of cytomegalovirus exposure and HLA in healthy donors. This CDR3 is built from 15 residues. Trimming removed 2 bases from V and 2 bases from J, with 13 bases in between. Germline CDR1 and CDR2: SGHTA and FQGTGA. This clone has only one observation. What it binds is not known. The PCR had 60 Vbeta and 13 Jbeta primers. This table comes from immunoSEQ multiplex PCR, and its TCRdb copy is limited to in-frame clones, with some not included. Here the sample spans 89,000 or so clones, around 80% being singletons. The study's findings and limits: The study labeled 150 to 200 TCR beta chains cytomegalovirus-associated. CMV antigen specificity of a few CMV-associated chains was confirmed in vitro. Later, an analysis showed that TCR beta chains associated with HLA were more clonally expanded than others that were equally common.

Though probably carrying unrecorded immune exposures, donors were nominally healthy at sampling. The sequencing input was PBMCs. The clonotype originates from a young man in good health and CMV-seropositive. The rearrangement joins TRBV7-3 to TRBJ2-7; tentatively, D is TRBD1 (6 bases). CDR3 sequence: CASSLGNRATYEQYF. CDR3 sequence (DNA): TGTGCCAGCAGCTTAGGGAACAGGGCTACCTACGAGCAGTACTTC. Drawing the rest from reference TRBV7-3 and TRBJ2-7, the complete variable domain is GAGVSQTPSNKVTEKGKYVELRCDPISGHTALYWYRQSLGQGPEFLIYFQGTGAADDSGLPNDRFFAVRPEGSVSTLKIQRTERGDSAVYLCASSLGNRATYEQYFGPGTRLTVT.